The present TCR beta chain was sequenced within a study of blood T cells in healthy people across ages. Study-wide results and caveats: Aged donors had fewer naive CD4+ cells and lower diversity than long-lived donors. Unknown CMV status may confound age-related changes in expanded clones.

With a J-beta primer mix and a sample-barcoded 5' primer, a second PCR ran about 7 to 11 cycles. TCRdb processed the 5' RACE reads anew with MiXCR; each CDR3 protein has one entry. The sample lists about 570,000 distinct CDR3 sequences; 25% to 30% were seen once. Peripheral blood from each donor was collected in a volume of approximately 10 milliliters. Concerning this clonotype itself: Its antigen is not known.

Between the trimmed V and J ends, which lost 5 bases and 2 bases, there was a span of 9 bases. Germline loops: CDR1 MNHEY, CDR2 SVGAGI. This CDR3 is 13 amino acids long. The J gene is TRBJ1-2, the V gene TRBV6-5, with a possible D match to TRBD1 (5 bases). This sequence originates from a woman in her 70s in good health. The specimen was blood. For the CDR3, the DNA is TGTGCCAGCAGTCGGGGGGAGAACTATGGCTACACCTTC. It yields the protein CASSRGENYGYTF.